Listed here is a single TCR beta chain. This entry belongs to a study of chemoradiotherapy in HPV16-positive cancers. TCRdb's table, derived via immunoSEQ multiplex PCR, lists solely in-frame clones and lacks some. This sample has some 6,000 clones, with 75% to 90% found just once. The CDR3 runs to 16 residues. Germline CDR1 reads SGHAT; CDR2 reads FQNNGV. V shed 4 bases, J shed 5 bases, and the junction held 13 bases outside the gene matches. The TCR comes from a human donor with HPV-associated anogenital cancer. This sequence joins TRBV11-2 and TRBJ2-5; 7 nucleotides align to TRBD2. The input for sequencing was tumor tissue, taken from a patient who underwent chemoradiotherapy. The DNA for the CDR3 is TGTGCCAGCAGCTCGGTACGGGCTAGCGGAGGGGAGACCCAGTACTTC. It is translated as CASSSVRASGGETQYF.